This T cell receptor beta chain was found in a study of early T cells in non-severe SARS-CoV-2 infection. This clonotype was seen repeatedly, ten times or more. Unique molecular identifiers tagged individual cDNA molecules. TCRdb reprocessed the 5' RACE reads via MiXCR and lists one record per CDR3 protein. Of about 100,000 distinct CDR3 sequences in the sample, roughly 10% were seen once. The CDR3 loop spans 17 amino acids. Germline V gives CDR1 SGHTA, CDR2 FQGTGA. V lost 2 bases to trimming and J lost 3 bases, with 16 bases between them. The sequence came from an adult who was a healthcare worker with PCR-confirmed SARS-CoV-2 infection or an uninfected control (not recorded which). The rearrangement links TRBV7-3 to TRBJ1-4, with D possibly TRBD1 on 6 matching bases. The sequencing input was whole blood. CDR3 DNA: TGTGCCAGCAGCTTAGGGGATCCGGACAGTGCTAATGAAAAACTGTTTTTT. Its protein is CASSLGDPDSANEKLFF. The variable domain in full, completed from reference TRBV7-3 and TRBJ1-4, reads GAGVSQTPSNKVTEKGKYVELRCDPISGHTALYWYRQSLGQGPEFLIYFQGTGAADDSGLPNDRFFAVRPEGSVSTLKIQRTERGDSAVYLCASSLGDPDSANEKLFFGSGTQLSVL.